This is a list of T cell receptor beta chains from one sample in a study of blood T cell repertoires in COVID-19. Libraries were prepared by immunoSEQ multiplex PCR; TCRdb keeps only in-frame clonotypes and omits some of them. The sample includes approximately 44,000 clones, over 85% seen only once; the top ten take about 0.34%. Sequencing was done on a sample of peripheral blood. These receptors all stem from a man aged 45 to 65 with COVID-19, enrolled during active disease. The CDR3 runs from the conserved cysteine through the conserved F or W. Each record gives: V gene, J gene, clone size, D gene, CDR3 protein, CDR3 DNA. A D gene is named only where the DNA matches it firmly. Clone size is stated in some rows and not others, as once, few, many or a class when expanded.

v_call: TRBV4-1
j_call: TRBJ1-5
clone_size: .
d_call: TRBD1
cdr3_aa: CASSQATGSGNQPQHF
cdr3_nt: TGCGCCAGCAGCCAAGCGACAGGGAGTGGCAATCAGCCCCAGCATTTT

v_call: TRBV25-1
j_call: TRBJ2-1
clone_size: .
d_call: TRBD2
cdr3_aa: CASRNSGRANEQFF
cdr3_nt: TGTGCCAGCAGAAATAGCGGGAGGGCGAATGAGCAGTTCTTC

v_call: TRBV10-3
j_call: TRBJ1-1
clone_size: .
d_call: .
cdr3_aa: CAISAMNTEAFF
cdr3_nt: TGTGCCATCAGTGCTATGAACACTGAAGCTTTCTTT

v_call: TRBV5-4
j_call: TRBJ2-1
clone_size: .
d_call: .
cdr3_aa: CASSLSLAQYNEQFF
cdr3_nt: TGTGCCAGCAGCTTGTCGCTAGCGCAATACAATGAGCAGTTCTTC

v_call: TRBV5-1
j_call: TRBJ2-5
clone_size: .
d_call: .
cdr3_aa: CASSLAPSAIKRETQYF
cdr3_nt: TGCGCCAGCAGCTTAGCCCCTAGCGCCATAAAGAGAGAGACCCAGTACTTC

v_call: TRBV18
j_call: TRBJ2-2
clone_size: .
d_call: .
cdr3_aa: CAGRGRYTGELFF
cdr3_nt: TGTGCCGGGCGGGGGCGCTACACCGGGGAGCTGTTTTTT

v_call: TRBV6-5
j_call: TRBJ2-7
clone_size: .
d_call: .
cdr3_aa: CASSQGPYEQYF
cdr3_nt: TGTGCCAGCAGTCAGGGCCCCTACGAGCAGTACTTC

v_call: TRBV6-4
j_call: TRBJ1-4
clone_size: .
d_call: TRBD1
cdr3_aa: CASFGQGTNEKLFF
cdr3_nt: TGTGCCAGCTTCGGACAGGGTACTAATGAAAAACTGTTTTTT

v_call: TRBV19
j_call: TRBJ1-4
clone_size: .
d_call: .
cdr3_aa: CASSVLEQREKLFF
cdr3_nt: TGTGCCAGTAGTGTGCTAGAGCAACGTGAAAAACTGTTTTTT

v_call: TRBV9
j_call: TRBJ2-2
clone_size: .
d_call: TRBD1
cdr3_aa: CASSAGQGTNTGELFF
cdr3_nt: TGTGCCAGCAGCGCCGGACAGGGCACGAACACCGGGGAGCTGTTTTTT

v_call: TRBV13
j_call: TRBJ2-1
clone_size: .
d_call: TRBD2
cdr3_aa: CASSSIAGVTYNEQFF
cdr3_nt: TGTGCCAGCAGCTCTATAGCGGGAGTAACCTACAATGAGCAGTTCTTC

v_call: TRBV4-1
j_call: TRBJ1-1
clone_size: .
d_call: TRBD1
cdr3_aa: CASSQGGQGARTEAFF
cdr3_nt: TGCGCCAGCAGCCAAGGTGGACAGGGGGCGCGGACTGAAGCTTTCTTT

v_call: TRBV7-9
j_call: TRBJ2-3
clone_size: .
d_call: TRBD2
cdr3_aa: CASSPRLAGPRGSTDTQYF
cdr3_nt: TGTGCCAGCAGCCCCCGGCTAGCGGGACCCCGGGGGAGCACAGATACGCAGTATTTT

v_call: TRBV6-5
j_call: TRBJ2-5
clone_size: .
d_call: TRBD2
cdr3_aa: CASSSGTSGSGTQYF
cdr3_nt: TGTGCCAGCAGTTCCGGGACTAGCGGGAGCGGGACCCAGTACTTC

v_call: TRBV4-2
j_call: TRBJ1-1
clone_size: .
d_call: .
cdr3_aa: CASSLKFSVNTEAFF
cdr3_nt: TGTGCCAGCAGCCTAAAGTTTAGCGTGAACACTGAAGCTTTCTTT

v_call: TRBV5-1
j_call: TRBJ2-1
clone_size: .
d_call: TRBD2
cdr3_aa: CASSWRGSGRPLSYNEQFF
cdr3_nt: TGCGCCAGCAGCTGGCGGGGTAGCGGGAGGCCCCTCTCCTACAATGAGCAGTTCTTC

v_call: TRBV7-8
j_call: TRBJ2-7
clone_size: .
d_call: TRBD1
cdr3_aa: CASSPTGPGWGQYF
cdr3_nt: TGTGCCAGCAGCCCGACAGGGCCCGGATGGGGGCAGTACTTC

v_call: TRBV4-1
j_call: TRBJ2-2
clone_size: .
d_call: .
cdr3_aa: CASSQVGGRTGELFF
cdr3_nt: TGCGCCAGCAGCCAAGTCGGGGGGCGCACCGGGGAGCTGTTTTTT

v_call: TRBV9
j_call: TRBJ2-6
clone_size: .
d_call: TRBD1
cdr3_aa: CASSERTGRSGANVLTF
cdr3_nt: TGTGCCAGCAGCGAGCGGACAGGGAGGTCTGGGGCCAACGTCCTGACTTTC

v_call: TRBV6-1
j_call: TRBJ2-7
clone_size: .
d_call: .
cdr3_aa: CASSEIRNSEQYF
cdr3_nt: TGTGCCAGCAGTGAAATCAGGAACAGTGAGCAGTACTTC

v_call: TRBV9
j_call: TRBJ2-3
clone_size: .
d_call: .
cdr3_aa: CASSVLRDTQYF
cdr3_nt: TGTGCCAGCAGCGTCCTGAGGGATACGCAGTATTTT

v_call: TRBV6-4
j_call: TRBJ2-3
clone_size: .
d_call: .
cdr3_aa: CASSDSGEDTQYF
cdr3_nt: TGTGCCAGCAGTGACTCGGGAGAAGATACGCAGTATTTT

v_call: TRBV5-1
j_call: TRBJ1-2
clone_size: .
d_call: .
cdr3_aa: CASSLNGKDYGYTF
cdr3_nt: TGCGCCAGCAGCTTAAACGGGAAGGACTATGGCTACACCTTC

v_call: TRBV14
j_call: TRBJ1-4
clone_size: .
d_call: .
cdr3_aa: CASSAKIGRGYEKLFF
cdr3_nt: TGTGCCAGCAGCGCAAAGATAGGACGGGGTTATGAAAAACTGTTTTTT

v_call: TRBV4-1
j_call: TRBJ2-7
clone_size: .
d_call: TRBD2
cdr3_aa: CASSQDASGRVLSYEQYF
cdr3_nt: TGCGCCAGCAGCCAAGATGCTAGCGGGAGGGTGCTATCCTACGAGCAGTACTTC

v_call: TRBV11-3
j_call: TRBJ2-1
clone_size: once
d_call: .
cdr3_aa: CASSSSSLPYNEQFF
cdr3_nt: TGTGCCAGCAGCTCTTCTAGCCTCCCTTACAATGAGCAGTTCTTC

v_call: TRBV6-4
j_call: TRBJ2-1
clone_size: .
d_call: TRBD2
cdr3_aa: CASSGTPSGPYNEQFF
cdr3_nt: TGTGCCAGCAGCGGCACCCCTAGCGGTCCCTACAATGAGCAGTTCTTC

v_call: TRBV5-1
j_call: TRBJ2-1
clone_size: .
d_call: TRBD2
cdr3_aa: CASSLVVAGNDEQFF
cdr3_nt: TGCGCCAGCAGCTTGGTAGTAGCGGGAAATGATGAGCAGTTCTTC

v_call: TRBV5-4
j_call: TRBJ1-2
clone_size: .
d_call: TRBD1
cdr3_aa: CASRQGALFYGYTF
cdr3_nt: TGTGCCAGCAGACAGGGGGCCCTTTTCTATGGCTACACCTTC

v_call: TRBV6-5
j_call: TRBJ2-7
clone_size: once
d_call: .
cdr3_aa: CASLSPSYEQYF
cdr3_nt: TGTGCCAGCCTTAGCCCCAGCTACGAGCAGTACTTC

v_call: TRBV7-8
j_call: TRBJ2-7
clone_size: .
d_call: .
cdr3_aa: CASSLNYEQYF
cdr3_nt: TGTGCCAGCAGCCTTAACTACGAGCAGTACTTC

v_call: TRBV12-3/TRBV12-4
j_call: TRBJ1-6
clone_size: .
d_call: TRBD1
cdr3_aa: CASSPQGDSPLHF
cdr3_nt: TGTGCCAGCAGTCCACAGGGGGATTCACCCCTCCACTTT

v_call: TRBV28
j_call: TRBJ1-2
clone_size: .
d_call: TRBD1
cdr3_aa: CASMGPGQGISNYGYTF
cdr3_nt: TGTGCCAGCATGGGGCCCGGACAGGGGATCTCTAACTATGGCTACACCTTC

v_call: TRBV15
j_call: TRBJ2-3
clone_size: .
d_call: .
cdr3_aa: CATSSRVRTDTQYF
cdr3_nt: TGTGCCACCAGCAGCAGGGTTCGCACAGATACGCAGTATTTT

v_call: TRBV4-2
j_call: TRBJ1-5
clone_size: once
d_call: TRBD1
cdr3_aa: CASSPRRWRDRYYSNQPQHF
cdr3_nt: TGTGCCAGCAGCCCGCGGCGTTGGCGGGACAGATATTATAGCAATCAGCCCCAGCATTTT

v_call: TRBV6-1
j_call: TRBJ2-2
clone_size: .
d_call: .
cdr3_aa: CASSDRDFELFF
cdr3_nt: TGTGCCAGCAGTGACCGGGATTTTGAGCTGTTTTTT

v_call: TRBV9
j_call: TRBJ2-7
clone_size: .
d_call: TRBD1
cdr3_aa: CASSVSGTDVEQYF
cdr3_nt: TGTGCCAGCAGCGTATCCGGGACAGACGTCGAGCAGTACTTC

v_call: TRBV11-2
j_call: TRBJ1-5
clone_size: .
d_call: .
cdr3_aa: CASSLGGISNQPQHF
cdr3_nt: TGTGCCAGCAGCTTAGGAGGGATTAGCAATCAGCCCCAGCATTTT

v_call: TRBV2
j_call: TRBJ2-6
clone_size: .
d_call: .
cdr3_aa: CASSEARGRDSSSGANVLTF
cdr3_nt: TGTGCCAGCAGTGAAGCTCGGGGTAGAGACTCTAGCTCTGGGGCCAACGTCCTGACTTTC

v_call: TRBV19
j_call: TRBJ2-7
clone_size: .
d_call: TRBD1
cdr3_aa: CASSIVDRGPYEQYF
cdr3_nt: TGTGCCAGTAGTATAGTGGACAGGGGCCCCTACGAGCAGTACTTC

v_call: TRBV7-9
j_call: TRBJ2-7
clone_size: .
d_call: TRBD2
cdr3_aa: CASSSFSGRGPYEQYF
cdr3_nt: TGTGCCAGCAGCTCCTTTAGCGGGAGGGGACCCTACGAGCAGTACTTC

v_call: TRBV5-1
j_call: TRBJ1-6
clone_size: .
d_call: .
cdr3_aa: CASSDPDRRNSPLHF
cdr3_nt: TGCGCCAGCAGCGATCCCGACAGACGCAATTCACCCCTCCACTTT

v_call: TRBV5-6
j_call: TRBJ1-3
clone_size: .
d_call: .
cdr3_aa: CASSSTRDTGFRNTIYF
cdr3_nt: TGTGCCAGCAGCTCAACCCGGGACACGGGTTTTCGAAACACCATATATTTT

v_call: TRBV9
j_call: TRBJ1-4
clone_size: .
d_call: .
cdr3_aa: CASSARGEANEKLFF
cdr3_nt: TGTGCCAGCAGCGCCCGGGGGGAGGCTAATGAAAAACTGTTTTTT

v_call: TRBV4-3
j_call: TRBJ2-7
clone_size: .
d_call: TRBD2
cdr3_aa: CASSHGGTSGRHEQYF
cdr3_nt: TGCGCCAGCAGCCACGGGGGGACTAGCGGGAGACACGAGCAGTACTTC

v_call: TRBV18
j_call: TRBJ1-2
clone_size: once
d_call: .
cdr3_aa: CASSLSPGDVGYTF
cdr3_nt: TGTGCCAGCTCACTATCACCAGGGGATGTAGGCTACACCTTC

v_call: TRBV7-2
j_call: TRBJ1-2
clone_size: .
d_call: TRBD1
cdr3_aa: CASSSQTGSMMPIYGYTF
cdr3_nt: TGTGCCAGCAGCTCTCAGACAGGGAGTATGATGCCGATATATGGCTACACCTTC

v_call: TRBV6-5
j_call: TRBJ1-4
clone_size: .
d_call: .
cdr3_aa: CASSYRPGLQEKLFF
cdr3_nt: TGTGCCAGCAGTTACCGCCCGGGACTCCAAGAAAAACTGTTTTTT

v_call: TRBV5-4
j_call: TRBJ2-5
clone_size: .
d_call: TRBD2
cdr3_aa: CASSLAGSQETQYF
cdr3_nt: TGTGCCAGCAGCTTAGCGGGATCGCAAGAGACCCAGTACTTC

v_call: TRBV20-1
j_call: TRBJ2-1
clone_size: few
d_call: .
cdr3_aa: CSARVLNEQFF
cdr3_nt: TGCAGTGCTAGAGTTCTTAATGAGCAGTTCTTC

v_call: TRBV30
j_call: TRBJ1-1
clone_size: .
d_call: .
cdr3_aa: CAWSFGEGLAGTEAFF
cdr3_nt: TGTGCCTGGAGTTTCGGTGAGGGCTTGGCGGGCACTGAAGCTTTCTTT

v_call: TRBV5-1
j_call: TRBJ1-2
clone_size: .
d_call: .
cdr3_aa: CASSPLTGQDGYTF
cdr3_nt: TGCGCCAGCAGCCCCCTTACAGGGCAGGATGGCTACACCTTC

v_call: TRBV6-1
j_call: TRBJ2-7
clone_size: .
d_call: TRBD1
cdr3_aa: CASSSRTGTYEQYF
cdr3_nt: TGTGCCAGCAGTTCCCGGACAGGAACCTACGAGCAGTACTTC

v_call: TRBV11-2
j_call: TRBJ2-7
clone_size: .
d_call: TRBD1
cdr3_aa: CASTVTGTGTEQYF
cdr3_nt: TGTGCCAGCACCGTCACCGGGACAGGGACCGAGCAGTACTTC